This T cell receptor beta chain stems from a study of blood T cell repertoires in COVID-19. Study-level background: The samples span acute and convalescent COVID-19 from the United States, Italy and Spain. In each case, the material was cDNA or gDNA derived from T cells, B-cell-depleted T cells, or PBMCs.

Here immunoSEQ multiplex PCR was the method, and the copy in TCRdb shows in-frame clones only, minus some. This sample has roughly 220,000 clones, with 80% to 90% found just once. Recruitment covered about 26 US areas and drew participants whose ages spanned roughly 18 to 100 years. Unmatched junction bases numbered 5, after V lost 4 bases and J lost 4 bases. CDR1 is SQVTM, CDR2 ANQGSEA, per germline. This CDR3 contains 13 residues. The sample comprised PBMCs or T cells enriched from blood (not recorded which). This receptor was obtained from a woman aged 50 to 60 with acute COVID-19. V gene TRBV29-1 combines with J gene TRBJ1-1; TRBD1 aligns across 8 bases. For the CDR3, the DNA is TGCAGCGTTGCGGGACAGGAGGCCACTGAAGCTTTCTTT. Its translation: CSVAGQEATEAFF.